This is a list of T cell receptor beta chains from one sample in a study of neurological immune-mediated disorders. TCRdb independently ran MiXCR on the 5' RACE reads; one entry per CDR3 protein. The sample has tens of thousands of distinct CDR3 sequences; approximately 6.2% are singletons. The material sequenced was CD4+ T cells from blood. The receptors shown here come from a woman aged 18-29 years with multiple sclerosis. Each CDR3 is given with its conserved first and last residue. The order of the fields is J gene, clone size, V gene, D gene, CDR3 DNA, CDR3 protein. The D gene is left open where the match is weak. Rows give clone size only sometimes, using once, few, many, or a class for an expanded clone.

j_call: TRBJ1-2
clone_size: -
v_call: TRBV18
d_call: -
cdr3_nt: TGTGCCAGCTCACCCGGAAGGGTGGGTGGCAACACCTTC
cdr3_aa: CASSPGRVGGNTF

j_call: TRBJ2-3
clone_size: many
v_call: TRBV28
d_call: TRBD2
cdr3_nt: TGTGCCAGCAGTAGCTCCGGGACTAGCGGGGGGGCCGGCGCAGATACGCAGTATTTT
cdr3_aa: CASSSSGTSGGAGADTQYF

j_call: TRBJ1-2
clone_size: many
v_call: TRBV12-3/TRBV12-4
d_call: -
cdr3_nt: TGTGCCAGCAGCCGTTTAACCGGGACCTATGGCTACACCTTC
cdr3_aa: CASSRLTGTYGYTF

j_call: TRBJ2-2
clone_size: many
v_call: TRBV9
d_call: -
cdr3_nt: TGTGCCAGCAGCGAAGGGATGTTCACCGGGGAGCTGTTTTTT
cdr3_aa: CASSEGMFTGELFF

j_call: TRBJ2-7
clone_size: many
v_call: TRBV5-6
d_call: TRBD2
cdr3_nt: TGTGCCAGCAGCGCCCGGCGGCGGGGGGCAGCCTACGAGCAGTACTTC
cdr3_aa: CASSARRRGAAYEQYF

j_call: TRBJ2-3
clone_size: many
v_call: TRBV20-1
d_call: -
cdr3_nt: TGCAGTGCTAGCGAACAGGAGCTCACAGATACGCAGTATTTT
cdr3_aa: CSASEQELTDTQYF

j_call: TRBJ2-5
clone_size: many
v_call: TRBV27
d_call: -
cdr3_nt: TGTGCCAGCAGTTTATCATACTCGATTCAAGAGACCCAGTACTTC
cdr3_aa: CASSLSYSIQETQYF

j_call: TRBJ2-1
clone_size: many
v_call: TRBV7-8
d_call: -
cdr3_nt: TGTGCCAGCAGCCCCAGGGGGTACCCCCGAGCGGGGGAAAAAGCGCACAATGAGCAGTTCTTC
cdr3_aa: CASSPRGYPRAGEKAHNEQFF

j_call: TRBJ1-2
clone_size: many
v_call: TRBV3-1
d_call: TRBD1
cdr3_nt: TGTGCCAGCAGCCAAGGGACAGGGGACTATGGCTACACCTTC
cdr3_aa: CASSQGTGDYGYTF

j_call: TRBJ2-3
clone_size: many
v_call: TRBV20-1
d_call: TRBD2
cdr3_nt: TGCAGTGCTGGACCCGGGGGGGGCACAGATACGCAGTATTTT
cdr3_aa: CSAGPGGGTDTQYF

j_call: TRBJ2-2
clone_size: many
v_call: TRBV7-2
d_call: -
cdr3_nt: TGTGCCAGCAGCTTAGTCAGGCGGAACACCGGGGAGCTGTTTTTT
cdr3_aa: CASSLVRRNTGELFF

j_call: TRBJ1-2
clone_size: few
v_call: TRBV7-8
d_call: -
cdr3_nt: TGTGCCAGCAGCAGCAGTTTGGGGTATGGCTACACCTTC
cdr3_aa: CASSSSLGYGYTF

j_call: TRBJ1-2
clone_size: few
v_call: TRBV12-3/TRBV12-4
d_call: -
cdr3_nt: TGTGCCAGCAGTTCAAGATTCCAGGGACTCTATGGCTACACCTTC
cdr3_aa: CASSSRFQGLYGYTF

j_call: TRBJ1-2
clone_size: many
v_call: TRBV7-9
d_call: TRBD1
cdr3_nt: TGTGCCAGCAGCCCAGACAGGGGGCGCGGCTACACCTTC
cdr3_aa: CASSPDRGRGYTF

j_call: TRBJ1-1
clone_size: many
v_call: TRBV6-2/TRBV6-3
d_call: -
cdr3_nt: TGTGCCAGCAGTTTCAGGACGGGGAACACTGAAGCTTTCTTT
cdr3_aa: CASSFRTGNTEAFF

j_call: TRBJ2-4
clone_size: many
v_call: TRBV15
d_call: TRBD2
cdr3_nt: TGTGCCACCAGCCGCCCCGAGGTTAGCGGGAGGGCCTACATTCAGTACTTC
cdr3_aa: CATSRPEVSGRAYIQYF

j_call: TRBJ1-1
clone_size: many
v_call: TRBV6-6
d_call: -
cdr3_nt: TGTGCCAGCAGTTACGCGGGCTCGGGCACTGAAGCTTTCTTT
cdr3_aa: CASSYAGSGTEAFF

j_call: TRBJ2-4
clone_size: many
v_call: TRBV12-3/TRBV12-4
d_call: TRBD1
cdr3_nt: TGTGCCAGCAGCCCCGGGACAGGGGGTATAAACATTCAGTACTTC
cdr3_aa: CASSPGTGGINIQYF

j_call: TRBJ2-1
clone_size: -
v_call: TRBV5-1
d_call: -
cdr3_nt: TGCGCCAGCAGCTTAACCTGGTCCTTAAGACTCGGCTCCTACAATGAGCAGTTCTTC
cdr3_aa: CASSLTWSLRLGSYNEQFF

j_call: TRBJ1-5
clone_size: -
v_call: TRBV6-6
d_call: TRBD1
cdr3_nt: TGTGCCAGCAGTTACGGCCTAAGGGGACAGGTGAATCAGCCCCAGCATTTT
cdr3_aa: CASSYGLRGQVNQPQHF

j_call: TRBJ1-3
clone_size: many
v_call: TRBV29-1
d_call: -
cdr3_nt: TGCAGCGTTGCGGGGGCCGGTGGAAACACCATATATTTT
cdr3_aa: CSVAGAGGNTIYF

j_call: TRBJ1-4
clone_size: few
v_call: TRBV25-1
d_call: TRBD1
cdr3_nt: TGTGCCAGCAGTGAATATCGTGAATTGGGACAGGGAGACTGGCACTCAACTAATGAAAAACTGTTTTTT
cdr3_aa: CASSEYRELGQGDWHSTNEKLFF

j_call: TRBJ1-2
clone_size: many
v_call: TRBV20-1
d_call: -
cdr3_nt: TGCAGTGCTCTCCTAACGGGGTCGGATATCTATGGCTACACCTTC
cdr3_aa: CSALLTGSDIYGYTF

j_call: TRBJ2-1
clone_size: -
v_call: TRBV19
d_call: -
cdr3_nt: TGTGCCAGTAGGACAGCTAAAACGAATGAGCAGTTCTTC
cdr3_aa: CASRTAKTNEQFF

j_call: TRBJ1-2
clone_size: medium-sized
v_call: TRBV29-1
d_call: -
cdr3_nt: TGCAGCGTTGAATTCGGGGGCCGGTATGGCTACACCTTC
cdr3_aa: CSVEFGGRYGYTF

j_call: TRBJ1-1
clone_size: many
v_call: TRBV20-1
d_call: TRBD1
cdr3_nt: TGCAGTGCTAGAGATCCGATGGGCAGGGGGGGCACTGAAGCTTTCTTT
cdr3_aa: CSARDPMGRGGTEAFF

j_call: TRBJ1-3
clone_size: many
v_call: TRBV3-1
d_call: -
cdr3_nt: TGTGCCAGCAGCCAAGGGCGGAGAAACACCATATATTTT
cdr3_aa: CASSQGRRNTIYF

j_call: TRBJ1-1
clone_size: many
v_call: TRBV28
d_call: -
cdr3_nt: TGTGCCAGCAGCGACCCGAACCTCCATGGGAACACTGAAGCTTTCTTT
cdr3_aa: CASSDPNLHGNTEAFF

j_call: TRBJ1-2
clone_size: -
v_call: TRBV5-1
d_call: -
cdr3_nt: TGCGCCAGCAGCGGTAGGCAGGGGAGCTATGGCTACACCTTC
cdr3_aa: CASSGRQGSYGYTF

j_call: TRBJ1-2
clone_size: many
v_call: TRBV6-5
d_call: -
cdr3_nt: TGTGCCAGCAGTTACTCGGAAAGATTTGGCTATGGCTACACCTTC
cdr3_aa: CASSYSERFGYGYTF

j_call: TRBJ1-1
clone_size: many
v_call: TRBV6-5
d_call: TRBD1
cdr3_nt: TGTGCCAGCAGTGCCCCGGGACAGGGGAACACTGAAGCTTTCTTT
cdr3_aa: CASSAPGQGNTEAFF

j_call: TRBJ2-3
clone_size: many
v_call: TRBV25-1
d_call: TRBD1
cdr3_nt: TGTGCCAGCAGTAGACAGGGACCAAGGGTGAATACGCAGTATTTT
cdr3_aa: CASSRQGPRVNTQYF

j_call: TRBJ1-2
clone_size: -
v_call: TRBV7-9
d_call: -
cdr3_nt: TGTGCCAGCAGCTTAGACCGCAGGGTCGGCTATGGCTACACCTTC
cdr3_aa: CASSLDRRVGYGYTF

j_call: TRBJ2-1
clone_size: many
v_call: TRBV15
d_call: -
cdr3_nt: TGTGCCACCAGCAGACACCAGGGATCCTACAATGAGCAGTTCTTC
cdr3_aa: CATSRHQGSYNEQFF

j_call: TRBJ2-1
clone_size: many
v_call: TRBV7-2
d_call: -
cdr3_nt: TGTGCCAGCAGCTCAAGAAGACGAAACAATGAGCAGTTCTTC
cdr3_aa: CASSSRRRNNEQFF

j_call: TRBJ2-4
clone_size: many
v_call: TRBV29-1
d_call: -
cdr3_nt: TGCAGCGTTGAGCCCCTCCCGGAGCCCAAAAACATTCAGTACTTC
cdr3_aa: CSVEPLPEPKNIQYF

j_call: TRBJ1-1
clone_size: many
v_call: TRBV12-3/TRBV12-4
d_call: -
cdr3_nt: TGTGCCAGCAGTTTAATCTCCAAGGCGGAGGCTTTCTTT
cdr3_aa: CASSLISKAEAFF

j_call: TRBJ2-3
clone_size: many
v_call: TRBV5-1
d_call: TRBD1
cdr3_nt: TGCGCCAGCGGCAGGACAGGGGGCACAGATACGCAGTATTTT
cdr3_aa: CASGRTGGTDTQYF

j_call: TRBJ1-1
clone_size: -
v_call: TRBV7-8
d_call: -
cdr3_nt: TGTGCCAGCAGCTCGAAGTTGAACACTGAAGCTTTCTTT
cdr3_aa: CASSSKLNTEAFF

j_call: TRBJ2-1
clone_size: medium-sized
v_call: TRBV25-1
d_call: -
cdr3_nt: TGTGCCAGCAGTGAATTCAGGGCATCCTACAATGAGCAGTTCTTC
cdr3_aa: CASSEFRASYNEQFF

j_call: TRBJ2-5
clone_size: -
v_call: TRBV6-5
d_call: TRBD2
cdr3_nt: TGTGCCAGCAGTTATCCCCCGGGAGGGACCCAAGAGACCCAGTACTTC
cdr3_aa: CASSYPPGGTQETQYF

j_call: TRBJ2-2
clone_size: many
v_call: TRBV20-1
d_call: -
cdr3_nt: TGCAGTGCTAGAGATAGACTACTCACCGGGGAGCTGTTTTTT
cdr3_aa: CSARDRLLTGELFF

j_call: TRBJ2-7
clone_size: -
v_call: TRBV9
d_call: -
cdr3_nt: TGTGCCAGCAGCGTAGAGCCAGCTACCTACGAGCAGTACTTC
cdr3_aa: CASSVEPATYEQYF

j_call: TRBJ1-2
clone_size: few
v_call: TRBV6-2/TRBV6-3
d_call: TRBD1
cdr3_nt: TGTGCCAGCAGTTATACCGGACAGGGTATCTATGGCTACACCTTC
cdr3_aa: CASSYTGQGIYGYTF

j_call: TRBJ2-7
clone_size: many
v_call: TRBV11-2
d_call: TRBD1
cdr3_nt: TGTGCCAGCAGCTTAGGTAGGACAGGGACCTACGAGCAGTACTTC
cdr3_aa: CASSLGRTGTYEQYF

j_call: TRBJ1-1
clone_size: many
v_call: TRBV12-3/TRBV12-4
d_call: -
cdr3_nt: TGTGCCAGCAGAGCCCGAACTGGGGGGAACACTGAAGCTTTCTTT
cdr3_aa: CASRARTGGNTEAFF

j_call: TRBJ2-1
clone_size: many
v_call: TRBV5-1
d_call: TRBD1
cdr3_nt: TGCGCCAGCAGCTTCGGGACAGGGGGCTACAATGAGCAGTTCTTC
cdr3_aa: CASSFGTGGYNEQFF

j_call: TRBJ1-5
clone_size: many
v_call: TRBV5-1
d_call: -
cdr3_nt: TGCGCCAGCAGCGAGGACGGGGGGATTAGCAATCAGCCCCAGCATTTT
cdr3_aa: CASSEDGGISNQPQHF

j_call: TRBJ2-3
clone_size: many
v_call: TRBV5-1
d_call: TRBD2
cdr3_nt: TGCGCCAGCAGCTTGGACGGCGGGAGCTCATCAGATACGCAGTATTTT
cdr3_aa: CASSLDGGSSSDTQYF

j_call: TRBJ1-1
clone_size: many
v_call: TRBV13
d_call: TRBD1
cdr3_nt: TGTGCCAGCAGCTCCCCGCCTTACAGGGGAGGGAACACTGAAGCTTTCTTT
cdr3_aa: CASSSPPYRGGNTEAFF

j_call: TRBJ1-1
clone_size: many
v_call: TRBV18
d_call: TRBD1
cdr3_nt: TGTGCCAGCTCACCCCTAGACAGGGGGAACACTGAAGCTTTCTTT
cdr3_aa: CASSPLDRGNTEAFF

j_call: TRBJ2-5
clone_size: many
v_call: TRBV7-9
d_call: -
cdr3_nt: TGTGCCAGCAGCTCAGGGACCAACCAAGAGACCCAGTACTTC
cdr3_aa: CASSSGTNQETQYF

j_call: TRBJ2-7
clone_size: many
v_call: TRBV3-1
d_call: TRBD2
cdr3_nt: TGTGCCAGCAGCCCAGCGTCAGGTCTAGCGGGGGCCATCGGCAGCGAGCAGTACTTC
cdr3_aa: CASSPASGLAGAIGSEQYF

j_call: TRBJ2-2
clone_size: many
v_call: TRBV15
d_call: -
cdr3_nt: TGTGCCACCAGCGGACCGATTCCGACCCGGGAGCTGTTTTTT
cdr3_aa: CATSGPIPTRELFF

j_call: TRBJ1-1
clone_size: many
v_call: TRBV9
d_call: -
cdr3_nt: TGTGCCAGCAGCGTATCTCCCTTTGGCAGAGGGGGATCGGCCGAAGCTTTCTTT
cdr3_aa: CASSVSPFGRGGSAEAFF

j_call: TRBJ1-3
clone_size: many
v_call: TRBV5-1
d_call: -
cdr3_nt: TGCGCCAGCAGCTCCTGGGGAGGAAGCGGAAACACCATATATTTT
cdr3_aa: CASSSWGGSGNTIYF